Sequencing of this T cell receptor beta chain was carried out in a study of T cells in Graves' hyperthyroidism and ophthalmopathy. The overall study: Initial diagnosis, before any treatment, was when peripheral blood was collected.

Disease lasting under 3 months, a NOSPECS grade of at least 4, and a Clinical Activity Score of at least 3 were features of the ophthalmopathy patients. Germline values: CDR1 SGHTA, CDR2 FQGTGA. The trim removed 1 base at V and 5 bases at J, leaving 7 bases unmatched. This CDR3 comprises 16 residues. Broader study findings: In the analysis, a 13 V-J model separated ophthalmopathy from stable hyperthyroidism.

On this clonotype itself: What it binds is not known.

RNA transcripts served as the template for amplifying TCR beta CDR3 regions. The TCR CDR3 was amplified in a first-round RT-PCR using the HTBI primer set. TCRdb re-analysed the multiplex PCR reads in MiXCR, keeping a single row per CDR3 protein. Here the sample spans some 500,000 distinct CDR3 sequences, about 16% being singletons. Sample: blood. The V gene is TRBV7-3, the J gene TRBJ2-2; 7 bases are shared with TRBD1. The origin of this receptor is a woman under 40 with Graves' ophthalmopathy. In DNA form, the CDR3 reads TGTGCCAGCAGCTTAATGCCGGGACAGCAAACCGGGGAGCTGTTTTTT. It codes for CASSLMPGQQTGELFF.